This T cell receptor beta chain originates from a study of blood T cell repertoires in COVID-19. Study context: Samples came from the United States, Italy and Spain, spanning acute and convalescent COVID-19. Nucleic acid was either cDNA or gDNA, and it came from T cells, B-cell-depleted T cells, or PBMCs.

This CDR3 is 16 amino acids long. J was trimmed by 9 bases and V by 1 base; bases with no gene match: 12. Germline V gene sequence: CDR1 KGHSH, CDR2 LQKENI. This clone was found a few times. Methods used by the authors: Counts of nucleated cells, estimated from reference gene primer amplification, were obtained. Profiled with immunoSEQ multiplex PCR; TCRdb holds only in-frame clones, not every one. That table gives V, J and clone size, and the DNA gave D and trimming. The sample includes approximately 110,000 clones, approximately 86% of them seen just once. The chain recombines TRBV18 with TRBJ1-1, with TRBD1 matching 9 bases. The clonotype was recovered from a woman in her forties or fifties with active or convalescent COVID-19. The sequencing input was peripheral blood. This CDR3 is CASSPLTGGPITQAFF. CDR3 in DNA: TGTGCCAGCTCACCACTAACAGGGGGCCCTATCACCCAAGCTTTCTTT.